This note documents a single T cell receptor beta chain sequence. Original processing methods: Nucleated cell number was recorded as an estimate derived from reference gene primer amplification. Here immunoSEQ multiplex PCR was the method, and the copy in TCRdb shows in-frame clones only, minus some. The V and J calls and clone size were taken over from that table, and D and trimming were inferred from the DNA. The sample lists 350,000 to 400,000 clones, 85% to 90% seen once, with 6.5% in the top ten. The data were obtained in a study of blood T cell repertoires in COVID-19. Study context: Both acute and convalescent COVID-19 samples were obtained from the United States, Italy and Spain. PBMCs, B-cell-depleted T cells, or T cells provided the cDNA or gDNA that made up the material.

What was sequenced was peripheral blood. This TCR derives from a man between 18 and 35 years old with active or convalescent COVID-19.

The CDR3 region is CASSGQGGLAGGGGEQYF. The CDR3 coding sequence is TGTGCCAGCAGTGGCCAAGGTGGACTAGCGGGGGGCGGTGGCGAGCAGTACTTC. This chain links TRBV6-1 with TRBJ2-7; 14 nucleotides line up with TRBD2. This CDR3 has 18 amino acids. Trimming took 4 bases from V and 6 from J; bases not matched to a gene: 14. Germline V CDR1 and CDR2: MNHNS, SASEGT.